This T cell receptor (beta chain) was retrieved from a study of blood T cells in healthy people across ages. Collection of ten milliliters of peripheral blood was performed for each donor. Comment on this clonotype: Its antigen is unidentified.

Study-wide points: Naive CD4+ cells and diversity were both higher in long-lived donors than in aged donors.

Through a sample-barcoded 5' primer and a J-beta primer mix, a second PCR was run for 7 to 11 cycles. TCRdb fed the 5' RACE reads into MiXCR, producing one record per CDR3 protein. The sample lists 600,000 to 900,000 distinct CDR3 sequences; roughly 24% were seen once. The sample was also reused in another study, on T cells of mothers and their children.

This clonotype was obtained from a boy aged 5-17 years in good health. Source material: blood.

CDR3 in DNA: TGTGCCAGCAGCCAAGATAATCGTGGGGGAGATACGCAGTATTTT. It codes for CASSQDNRGGDTQYF. V is TRBV3-1 and J is TRBJ2-3, with D possibly called TRBD1 or TRBD2 (5 bases each). Germline V gene data show CDR1 as LGHDT and CDR2 as YNNKEL (reference sequence). This CDR3 region has 15 residues. V lost 0 bases to trimming and J lost 5 bases, with 12 bases between them.